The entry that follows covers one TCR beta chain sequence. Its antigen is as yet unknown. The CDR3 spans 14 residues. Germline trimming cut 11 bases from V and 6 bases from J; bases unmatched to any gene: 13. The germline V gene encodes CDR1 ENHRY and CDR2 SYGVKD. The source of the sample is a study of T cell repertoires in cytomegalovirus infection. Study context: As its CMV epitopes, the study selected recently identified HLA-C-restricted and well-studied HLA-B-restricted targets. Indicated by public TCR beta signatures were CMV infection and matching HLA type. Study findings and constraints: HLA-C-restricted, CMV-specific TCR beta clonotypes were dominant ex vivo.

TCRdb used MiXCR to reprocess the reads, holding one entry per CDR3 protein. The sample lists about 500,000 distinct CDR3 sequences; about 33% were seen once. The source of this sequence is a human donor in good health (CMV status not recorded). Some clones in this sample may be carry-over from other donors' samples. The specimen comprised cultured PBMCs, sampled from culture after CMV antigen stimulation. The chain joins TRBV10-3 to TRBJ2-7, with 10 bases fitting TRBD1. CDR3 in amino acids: CASRRGGTGVEQYF. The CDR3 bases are TGTGCCTCGAGACGAGGAGGGACAGGGGTCGAGCAGTACTTC.